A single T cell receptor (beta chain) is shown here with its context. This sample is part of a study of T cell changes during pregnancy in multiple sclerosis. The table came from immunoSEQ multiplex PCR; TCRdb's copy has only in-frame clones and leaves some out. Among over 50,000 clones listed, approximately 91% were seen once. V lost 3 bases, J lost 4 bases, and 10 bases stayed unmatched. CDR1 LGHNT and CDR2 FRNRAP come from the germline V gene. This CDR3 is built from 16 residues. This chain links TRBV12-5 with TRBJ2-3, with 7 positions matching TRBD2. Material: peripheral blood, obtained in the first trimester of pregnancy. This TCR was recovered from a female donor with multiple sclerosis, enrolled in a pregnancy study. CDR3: CASGLSLAARADTQYF. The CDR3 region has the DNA TGTGCTAGTGGTTTATCCCTAGCGGCGCGGGCAGATACGCAGTATTTT.